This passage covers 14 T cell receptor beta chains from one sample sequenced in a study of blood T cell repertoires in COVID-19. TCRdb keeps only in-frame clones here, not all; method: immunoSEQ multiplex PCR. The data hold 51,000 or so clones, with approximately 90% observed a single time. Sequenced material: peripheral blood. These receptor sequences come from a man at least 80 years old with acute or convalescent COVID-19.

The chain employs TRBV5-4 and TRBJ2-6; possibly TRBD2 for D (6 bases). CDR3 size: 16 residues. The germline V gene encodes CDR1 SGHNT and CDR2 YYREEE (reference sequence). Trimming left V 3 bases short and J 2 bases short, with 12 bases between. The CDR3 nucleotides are TGTGCCAGCAGCTCGGGGCGGGGCCCTGGGGCCAACGTCCTGACTTTC. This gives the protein CASSSGRGPGANVLTF.

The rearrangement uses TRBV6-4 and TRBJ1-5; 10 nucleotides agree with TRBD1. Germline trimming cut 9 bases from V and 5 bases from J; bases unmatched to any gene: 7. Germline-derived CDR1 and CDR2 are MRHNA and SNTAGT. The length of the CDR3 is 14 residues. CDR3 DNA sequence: TGTGCCAGACCGGGACAGGGGTGTTATCAGCCCCAGCATTTT. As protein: CARPGQGCYQPQHF.

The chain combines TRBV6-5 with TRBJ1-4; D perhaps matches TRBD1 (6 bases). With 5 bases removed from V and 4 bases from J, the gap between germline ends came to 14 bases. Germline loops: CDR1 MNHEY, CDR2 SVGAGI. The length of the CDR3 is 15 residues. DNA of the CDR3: TGTGCCAGCAGTCTCGCGACAGGAAGTAATGAAAAACTGTTTTTT. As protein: CASSLATGSNEKLFF.

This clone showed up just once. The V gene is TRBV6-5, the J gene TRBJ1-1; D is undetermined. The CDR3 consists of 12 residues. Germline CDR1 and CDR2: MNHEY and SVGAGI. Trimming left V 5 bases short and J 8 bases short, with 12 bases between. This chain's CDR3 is CASSRHIEEAFF. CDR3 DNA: TGTGCCAGCAGTCGACATATTGAAGAAGCTTTCTTT.

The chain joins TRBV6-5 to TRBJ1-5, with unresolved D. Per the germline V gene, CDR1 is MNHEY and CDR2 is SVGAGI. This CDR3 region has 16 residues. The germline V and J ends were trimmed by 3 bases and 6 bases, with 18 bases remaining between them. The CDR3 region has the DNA TGTGCCAGCAGTTATTCGGGCTCCGGGGTGAGTCAGCCCCAGCATTTT. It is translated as CASSYSGSGVSQPQHF.

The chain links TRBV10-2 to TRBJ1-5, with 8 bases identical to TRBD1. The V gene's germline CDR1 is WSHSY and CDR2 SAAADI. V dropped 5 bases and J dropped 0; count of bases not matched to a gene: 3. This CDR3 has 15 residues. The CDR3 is CASSWTGSSNQPQHF. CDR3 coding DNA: TGCGCCAGCAGTTGGACAGGGAGTAGCAATCAGCCCCAGCATTTT.

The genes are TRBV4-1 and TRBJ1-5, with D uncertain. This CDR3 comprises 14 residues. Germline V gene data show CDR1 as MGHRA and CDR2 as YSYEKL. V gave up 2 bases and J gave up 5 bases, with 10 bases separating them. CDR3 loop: CASSQNRRDQPQHF. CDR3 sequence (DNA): TGCGCCAGCAGCCAAAACAGACGAGATCAGCCCCAGCATTTT.

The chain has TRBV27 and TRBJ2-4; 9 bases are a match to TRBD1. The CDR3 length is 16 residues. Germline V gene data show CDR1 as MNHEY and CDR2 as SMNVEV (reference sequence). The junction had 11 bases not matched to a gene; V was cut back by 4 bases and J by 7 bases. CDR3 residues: CASSSRGTGSGNIQYF. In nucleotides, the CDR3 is TGTGCCAGCAGTTCCCGCGGGACAGGGTCCGGGAACATTCAGTACTTC.

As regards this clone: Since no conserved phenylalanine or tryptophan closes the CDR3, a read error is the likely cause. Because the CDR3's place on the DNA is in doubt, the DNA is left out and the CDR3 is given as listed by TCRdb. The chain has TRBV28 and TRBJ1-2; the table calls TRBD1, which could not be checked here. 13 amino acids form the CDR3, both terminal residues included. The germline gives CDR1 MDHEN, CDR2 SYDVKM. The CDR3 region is CASSSLGQAVMVL.

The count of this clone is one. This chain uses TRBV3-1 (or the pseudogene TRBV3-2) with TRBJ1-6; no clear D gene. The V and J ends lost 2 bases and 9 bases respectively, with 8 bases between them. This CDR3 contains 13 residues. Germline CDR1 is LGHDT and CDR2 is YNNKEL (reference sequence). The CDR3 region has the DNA TGTGCCAGCAGCCAATTACAGAGTTCACCCCTCCACTTT. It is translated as CASSQLQSSPLHF.

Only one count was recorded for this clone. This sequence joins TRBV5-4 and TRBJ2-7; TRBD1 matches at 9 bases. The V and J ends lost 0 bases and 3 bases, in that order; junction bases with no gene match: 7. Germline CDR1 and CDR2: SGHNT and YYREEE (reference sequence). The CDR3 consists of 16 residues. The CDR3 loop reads CASSLVGGTGRYEQYF. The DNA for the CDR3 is TGTGCCAGCAGCTTGGTGGGGGGGACAGGGCGCTACGAGCAGTACTTC. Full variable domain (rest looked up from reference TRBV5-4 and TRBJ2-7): ETGVTQSPTHLIKTRGQQVTLRCSSQSGHNTVSWYQQALGQGPQFIFQYYREEENGRGNFPPRFSGLQFPNYSSELNVNALELDDSALYLCASSLVGGTGRYEQYFGPGTRLTVT.

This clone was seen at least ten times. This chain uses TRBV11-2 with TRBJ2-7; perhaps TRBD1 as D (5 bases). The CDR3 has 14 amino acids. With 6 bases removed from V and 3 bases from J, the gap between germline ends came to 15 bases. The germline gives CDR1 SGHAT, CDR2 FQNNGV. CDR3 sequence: CASSRIPGFYEQYF. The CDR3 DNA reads TGTGCCAGCAGTCGAATTCCAGGGTTCTACGAGCAGTACTTC. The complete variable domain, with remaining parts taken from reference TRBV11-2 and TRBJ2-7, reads EAGVAQSPRYKIIEKRQSVAFWCNPISGHATLYWYQQILGQGPKLLIQFQNNGVVDDSQLPKDRFSAERLKGVDSTLKIQPAKLEDSAVYLCASSRIPGFYEQYFGPGTRLTVT.

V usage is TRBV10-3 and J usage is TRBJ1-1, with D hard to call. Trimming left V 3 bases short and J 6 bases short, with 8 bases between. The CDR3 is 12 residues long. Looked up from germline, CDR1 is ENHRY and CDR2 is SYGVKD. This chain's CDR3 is CAISDTRPEAFF. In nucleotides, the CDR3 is TGTGCCATCAGTGATACCAGGCCTGAAGCTTTCTTT.

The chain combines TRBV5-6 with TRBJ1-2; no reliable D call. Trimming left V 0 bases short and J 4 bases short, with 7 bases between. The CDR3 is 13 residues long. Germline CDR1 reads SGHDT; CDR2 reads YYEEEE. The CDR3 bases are TGTGCCAGCAGCTTGGGGTCGCGCTATGGCTACACCTTC. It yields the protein CASSLGSRYGYTF.